This TCR beta chain was sequenced for a study of T cells after posttransplantation cyclophosphamide. Notes on the study in general: TRB overlap between skin or GI tissue T cells and blood was limited.

This clone was counted many times. Its target is not known. Here immunoSEQ multiplex PCR was the method, and the copy in TCRdb shows in-frame clones only, minus some. Altogether tens of thousands of clones were found in the sample, and no singletons occur. Looked up from germline, CDR1 is ENHRY and CDR2 is SYGVKD. The V end lost 2 bases, the J end lost 8 bases, and 6 bases lay between the germline ends. This CDR3 region has 11 residues. The rearrangement joins TRBV10-3 to TRBJ1-1; maybe TRBD1 (6 bases). This TCR derives from a woman between 50 and 59 years old in good health and a related stem cell transplant donor. Sequencing was performed on PBMCs. The CDR3 loop is CAISEDREAFF. CDR3 nucleotides: TGTGCCATCAGTGAGGACAGGGAAGCTTTCTTT.